The next 2 T cell receptor beta chains were all read from a single sample in a study of cytomegalovirus exposure and HLA in healthy donors. Primers: 60 Vbeta forward and 13 Jbeta reverse. The data were produced by immunoSEQ multiplex PCR, yet TCRdb's version contains in-frame clones alone and is incomplete. Its table lists under 150,000 clones. The sample consisted of PBMCs. The receptors were gathered from a woman aged 40 to 49 in good health and CMV-seronegative.

The V gene is TRBV4-3, the J gene TRBJ1-4; a weak D match, TRBD1 (5 bases). The CDR3 length is 16 residues. Per germline, CDR1 LGHNA and CDR2 YSLEER. The V end was cut by 4 bases, the J end by 5 bases, with 17 bases between. The CDR3 protein is CASSRATTASNEKLFF. Written as DNA, the CDR3 is TGCGCCAGCAGCCGGGCGACGACAGCCTCCAATGAAAAACTGTTTTTT.

The CDR3 spells CASSKGGADDTQYF. DNA for the CDR3: TGTGCCAGCAGCAAAGGGGGCGCGGATGATACGCAGTATTTT. The chain uses TRBV4-2 and TRBJ2-3, with 7 bases lining up with TRBD1. The length of the CDR3 is 14 residues. Trimming took 5 bases from V and 6 from J; bases not matched to a gene: 8. Germline V gene sequence: CDR1 LGHNA, CDR2 YNFKEQ.